The clone carrying this T cell receptor (beta chain) was found many times. This sample is drawn from a study of T cells in Graves' hyperthyroidism and ophthalmopathy. Regions amplified from RNA transcripts were the TCR beta CDR3 regions. The HTBI primer set drove a first-round RT-PCR of the TCR CDR3. TCRdb redid the calling of the multiplex PCR reads with MiXCR, one entry per CDR3 protein. The table shows some 600,000 distinct CDR3 sequences, with about 15% occurring only once. Each patient was aged 18 to 65 and had newly diagnosed hyperthyroidism of under 2 months' duration. Diagnoses were established using clinical symptoms, serum thyroxine and TRAb, thyroid ultrasound and orbital computed tomography. This sequence was found in a woman aged 30 to 39 with Graves' hyperthyroidism that later progressed to Graves' ophthalmopathy. The sequenced material came from blood.

In nucleotides, the CDR3 is TGTGCCAGCAGTTACGGCGGGGCTTCCATGAACACTGAAGCTTTCTTT. Encoded protein: CASSYGGASMNTEAFF. This chain connects TRBV6-5 to TRBJ1-1; D perhaps matches TRBD1 (5 bases). CDR1 and CDR2 (germline): MNHEY, SVGAGI. Trimming shortened V by 2 bases and J by 0 bases, and 13 bases separated the two germline ends. The CDR3 sequence is 16 residues long.